The clone carrying this T cell receptor (beta chain) occurred once. No antigen is known for it. Germline-derived CDR1 and CDR2 are MNHEY and SVGAGI. The CDR3 has 15 amino acids. Trimming shortened V by 2 bases and J by 0 bases, and 5 bases separated the two germline ends. The data belong to a study of T cell clonotyping in hematopoietic cell transplantation. Study findings and constraints: Pathologically expanded recipient clonotypes increased progressively from day 30 to day 180 as diversity fell.

The method was immunoSEQ multiplex PCR; TCRdb's version includes in-frame clones alone and lacks a portion of them. The sample has about 28,000 clones, approximately 77% seen once. Time point meaning: recipient sample about 28 days before transplant, after cytoreduction. Recipient blood drawn about 28 days pretransplant and days 30, 100, 180 after. The chain is built from TRBV6-5 and TRBJ2-6; D is undetermined. The specimen was peripheral blood mononuclear cells, collected before stem cell transplant. The sequence derives from a man aged 40-50 years with acute myeloid leukemia. Some clones in this sample may be carry-over from other donors' samples. In DNA form, the CDR3 reads TGTGCCAGCAGTTACCAGGTCTCTGGGGCCAACGTCCTGACTTTC. Protein: CASSYQVSGANVLTF.